One sample yielded the 28 T cell receptor beta chains listed below, sequenced in a study of tumor and adjacent non-tumor tissue in lung cancer. The library came from three nested PCR rounds adapted from ARM-PCR protocols. TCRdb fed the multiplex PCR reads into MiXCR, producing one record per CDR3 protein. The sample holds 77,000 or so distinct CDR3 sequences; 60% to 85% are singletons and the top ten take approximately 12%. This sample's RNA came from whole unsorted tissue. Sequencing input: lung tumor tissue. The receptors stem from a woman aged 50 to 65 with non-small cell lung cancer.

V usage is TRBV11-2 and J usage is TRBJ2-7, with D perhaps matching TRBD1 (6 bases). V dropped 7 bases and J dropped 2 bases, with 18 bases sitting between them. Germline lookup yields CDR1 SGHAT and CDR2 FQNNGV. This CDR3 spans 15 amino acids. Here the CDR3 DNA reads TGTGCCAGCAACACCGGGACAAGGTGCACCTACGAGCAGTACTTC. Translating gives CASNTGTRCTYEQYF.

The CDR3 reads CANQVGGSGQNEQFF. CDR3 nucleotides: TGCGCCAACCAAGTAGGGGGGTCAGGGCAGAATGAGCAGTTCTTC. The chain uses TRBV10-1 and TRBJ2-1; D could derive from TRBD1 or TRBD2 (6 bases each). V was clipped by 10 bases and J by 7 bases, with 23 bases between them. The V gene's germline CDR1 is WNHNN and CDR2 SYGVQD (reference sequence). CDR3 length equals 15 residues.

V is TRBV4-1 and J is TRBJ2-5, with 7 bases aligning to TRBD2. V lost 7 bases to trimming and J lost 5 bases; unmatched junction nucleotides: 7. From germline, CDR1 is MGHRA and CDR2 YSYEKL. The CDR3 covers 13 residues. This CDR3 reads CASNQPGGETQYF. The CDR3 DNA reads as TGCGCCAGCAATCAACCCGGGGGGGAGACCCAGTACTTC.

Concerning this clonotype: The conserved phenylalanine or tryptophan is not found at the CDR3 terminus, so this likely reflects a read error. No DNA is shown, since the ends of the CDR3 on it are uncertain; the CDR3 is the one TCRdb lists. This chain uses TRBV20-1 with TRBJ2-1; TRBD2 was called by the table and not checked on the DNA. The CDR3 numbers 17 amino acids, ends counted. CDR1 DFQATT and CDR2 SNEGSKA come from the germline V gene (reference sequence). The CDR3 region is CSARPTPSATPYNEQFL.

Of note for this clonotype: This may come from a read error, since a much larger clone is one base off. The CDR3 region has the DNA TGTGCCTGCAGTTTATCTAGCGTTGGGGTTTACGAGCAGTACTTC. It yields the protein CACSLSSVGVYEQYF. The V and J genes are TRBV28 and TRBJ2-7; perhaps TRBD2 as D (6 bases). The CDR3 consists of 15 residues. Germline CDR1 MDHEN, CDR2 SYDVKM.

The chain is built from TRBV29-1 and TRBJ2-1; unclear D gene. The length of the CDR3 is 13 residues. CDR1 is SQVTM, CDR2 ANQGSEA, per germline. The V end lost 5 bases, the J end lost 5 bases, and 13 bases lay between the germline ends. The CDR3 spells CSVKARANNEQFF. As DNA, the CDR3 is TGCAGCGTTAAGGCGAGAGCGAACAATGAGCAGTTCTTC.

A word on this clonotype: An end of the junction does not agree with germline; a read error may underlie this. The rearrangement links TRBV11-2 to TRBJ2-1; 8 bases are a match to TRBD2. There are 14 residues in the CDR3. Germline V lookup: CDR1 SGHAT, CDR2 FQNNGV. The CDR3 spells CASSFKRECGEQFF. Here the CDR3 DNA reads TGTGCCAGTAGCTTCAAGCGGGAGTGCGGCGAGCAGTTCTTC.

The J gene is TRBJ1-1, the V gene TRBV7-9, with unresolved D. CDR3 length: 13 amino acids. The V end was cut by 3 bases, the J end by 2 bases, with 7 bases between. CDR1 and CDR2 from the germline V gene are SEHNR and FQNEAQ (reference sequence). Here the CDR3 reads CASSLNANTEAFF. CDR3 nucleotides: TGTGCCAGCAGCTTGAATGCTAACACTGAAGCTTTCTTT.

Of note for this clonotype: A read error may account for a junction end that differs from germline. V is TRBV4-2 and J is TRBJ2-1; no reliable D call. The CDR3 has 17 amino acids. The germline gives CDR1 LGHNA, CDR2 YNFKEQ. For the CDR3, the DNA is TGTGCTAGCAGTCAAGATTTTGGGATCACCCTTTACAATGAGCAGTTCTTC. The encoded protein is CASSQDFGITLYNEQFF.

This clonotype came up a few times. A read error may explain this, as a much larger clone is one base away. The chain couples TRBV13 to TRBJ2-1, with a possible D match to TRBD1 (5 bases). In germline, CDR1 is PRHDT, CDR2 FYEKMQ (reference sequence). This CDR3 comprises 14 residues. The CDR3 loop reads CACSLTVFGNEQFF. The CDR3 nucleotides read TGTGCCTGCAGCTTGACAGTATTTGGTAATGAGCAGTTCTTC. Full variable domain (missing parts from reference TRBV13 and TRBJ2-1): AAGVIQSPRHLIKEKRETATLKCYPIPRHDTVYWYQQGPGQDPQFLISFYEKMQSDKGSIPDRFSAQQFSDYHSELNMSSLELGDSALYFCACSLTVFGNEQFFGPGTRLTVL.

This clonotype was counted only a few times. A much larger clone differs by one base, so this may be a read error. The chain links TRBV28 to TRBJ2-2; D is perhaps TRBD2 (5 bases). Per the germline V gene, CDR1 is MDHEN and CDR2 is SYDVKM. The CDR3 runs to 14 residues. V dropped 5 bases and J dropped 6 bases, with 13 bases sitting between them. CDR3 nucleotide sequence: TGTGCCAGCAGTCGGATTAGCGCTGCCGGGGAGCTGTTTTTT. Encoded protein: CASSRISAAGELFF.

The chain recombines TRBV29-1 with TRBJ1-1; D may be TRBD1 (6 bases). V was shortened by 4 bases and J by 7 bases, with 19 bases between the two germline ends. The CDR3 extends over 14 amino acids. In germline, CDR1 is SQVTM, CDR2 ANQGSEA. The CDR3 sequence: CSVGGGHDNIEAFF. In nucleotides, the CDR3 is TGCAGCGTTGGGGGGGGACATGACAATATTGAAGCTTTCTTT.

On this clonotype itself: The conserved final phenylalanine or tryptophan is absent from the CDR3, which likely points to a read error. The V and J genes are TRBV6-6 and TRBJ2-6, with 7 bases fitting TRBD1. Looked up from germline, CDR1 is MNHNY and CDR2 is SVGAGI (reference sequence). This CDR3 region has 17 residues. The CDR3 nucleotides read TGTGTCAGCAGACAGGGCGGTTCGTTTTCTGGGGCCAACGTCCTGACTTCC. Translating gives CVSRQGGSFSGANVLTS.

The chain has TRBV6-5 and TRBJ1-6, with 8 bases fitting TRBD1. Germline-derived CDR1 and CDR2 are MNHEY and SVGAGI. The CDR3 has 15 residues. V shed 9 bases and J 5 bases; nucleotides not matched to a gene: 9. CDR3 nucleotide sequence: TGTGCCAGTAGTCAACCGGGACAGGATAATTCACCCCTCCACTTT. It yields the protein CASSQPGQDNSPLHF.

Turning to this clonotype: A much larger clonotype is one base distant, so this may be a read error. The chain has TRBV7-2 and TRBJ1-2; D remains ambiguous. The germline V gene encodes CDR1 SGHTA and CDR2 FQGNSA. CDR3 length: 12 residues. CDR3 amino acids: CASSVPHFGYSF. CDR3 DNA: TGTGCCAGCAGCGTCCCCCACTTCGGCTACAGCTTC.

This clonotype appeared many times. The gene calls are TRBV30 and TRBJ1-3, with unresolved D. Deletions cut 5 bases from V and 4 bases from J, with 9 bases between. Germline V lookup: CDR1 GTSNPN, CDR2 SVGIG (reference sequence). This CDR3 is built from 12 residues. CDR3 region: CAWDFGGNTIYF. CDR3 DNA: TGTGCCTGGGACTTTGGCGGAAACACCATATATTTT.

About this clonotype: This clone may be a read error of a much larger clone one base away. The V gene is TRBV20-1, the J gene TRBJ1-4; TRBD1 matches 7 bases. The germline gives CDR1 DFQATT, CDR2 SNEGSKA (reference sequence). V lost 6 bases and J lost 0; bases outside the gene matches: 13. This CDR3 is built from 17 residues. The CDR3 DNA reads TGCAGTGCAGCCACCTGGACAGGTGGGCCAACTAATGAAAAACTGTTTTTT. It is translated as CSAATWTGGPTNEKLFF.

Notes on this clonotype: The conserved phenylalanine or tryptophan normally closing the CDR3 is absent here, so this likely arose from a read error. No DNA is shown, since the ends of the CDR3 on it are uncertain; the CDR3 is the one TCRdb lists. The V and J genes are TRBV5-4 and TRBJ2-7; the tabulated D call, TRBD2, remains unverified against the DNA. Germline CDR1 reads SGHNT; CDR2 reads YYREEE (reference sequence). The length of the CDR3 is 16 amino acids, counting both ends. The CDR3 reads CASSFTGLAGVYEQNL.

Notes on this clonotype: At one end the junction does not follow the germline gene, possibly because of a read error. V usage is TRBV6-1 and J usage is TRBJ2-3; D remains ambiguous. The CDR3 runs to 12 residues. Germline CDR1 MNHNS, CDR2 SASEGT. CDR3 bases: TGTGCCAGCAGTGACATCACAGATATGCAGTATTTT. Its protein product is CASSDITDMQYF.

The rearrangement uses TRBV5-1 and TRBJ2-1; 8 positions match TRBD2. Germline V gene sequence: CDR1 SGHRS, CDR2 YFSETQ. CDR3 length: 16 amino acids. Trimming cost V 5 bases and J 2 bases; bases outside gene matches: 9. The CDR3: CASRSGAGAAYNEQFF. CDR3 DNA: TGCGCCAGCAGATCAGGAGCGGGAGCGGCCTACAATGAGCAGTTCTTC.

On this clonotype: At one end, the junction sequence differs from germline, possibly due to a read error. The rearrangement joins TRBV29-1 to TRBJ2-7; the D gene is possibly TRBD2 (5 bases). Looked up from germline, CDR1 is SQVTM and CDR2 is ANQGSEA. The length of the CDR3 is 12 residues. The CDR3 here is CNVEAQSYKQNF. CDR3 DNA: TGCAACGTGGAGGCGCAGAGCTACAAGCAGAACTTC.

V gene TRBV4-1 combines with J gene TRBJ1-5, with 8 bases identical to TRBD1. This CDR3 has 19 amino acids. J gave up 6 bases and V 0 bases, and 16 bases lay outside the gene matches. Germline V lookup: CDR1 MGHRA, CDR2 YSYEKL. DNA of the CDR3: TGCGCCAGCAGCCAAGATGTGTGCGCAGGGGGCAGGGGCAGTCAGCCCCAGCATTTT. It is translated as CASSQDVCAGGRGSQPQHF.

This clonotype is a singleton in its sample. A junction end diverges from the germline sequence, so it may reflect a read error. The rearrangement uses TRBV4-1 and TRBJ2-3, with D uncertain. Germline V lookup: CDR1 MGHRA, CDR2 YSYEKL. The CDR3 is made up of 16 amino acids. DNA for the CDR3: TGCTCCAGCAGCCAAGATCGGCTAGTTAGCACAGATACACAGTATTTT. Translating gives CSSSQDRLVSTDTQYF.

This clonotype was observed a single time. The rearrangement joins TRBV29-1 to TRBJ2-5; 8 bases map to TRBD2. CDR1 SQVTM and CDR2 ANQGSEA come from the germline V gene. This CDR3 is 14 amino acids long. Trimming cost V 8 bases and J 5 bases; bases outside gene matches: 13. CDR3 protein: CSLTASGSAETQYF. CDR3 bases: TGCAGCTTGACGGCCAGCGGGAGTGCTGAGACCCAGTACTTC.

In regard to this clonotype: The CDR3 ends on some other residue instead of the conserved phenylalanine or tryptophan, so this is likely a read error. The chain is built from TRBV11-3 and TRBJ2-7, with D tentatively TRBD1 or TRBD2 (6 bases each). This CDR3 contains 16 residues. Germline CDR1 is SGHNT and CDR2 is YENEEA. The CDR3 nucleotides are TGTCCCAGCAGCTTAGAAAAAGGGGGAGGAAACTACGAACAGTACCTC. Encoded protein: CPSSLEKGGGNYEQYL.

A few counts support this clonotype. This may come from a read error, since a much larger clone is one base off. The CDR3 spells CSVLTGGFDVQFF. The CDR3 DNA reads as TGCAGTGTGTTGACAGGGGGTTTTGATGTGCAGTTCTTC. This chain links TRBV20-1 with TRBJ2-1, with 9 bases matching TRBD1. The CDR3 extends over 13 amino acids. V shed 7 bases, J shed 12 bases, and the junction held 13 bases outside the gene matches. Per the germline V gene, CDR1 is DFQATT and CDR2 is SNEGSKA (reference sequence).

This clonotype showed up just once. The chain links TRBV6-2 or TRBV6-3 to TRBJ2-2, with D tentatively TRBD2 (5 bases). Trimming took off 10 bases at V and 5 bases at J, with 14 bases between the two ends. Germline CDR1 and CDR2: MNHEY and SVGEGT. The CDR3 covers 13 residues. The CDR3 protein is CATSYSETGELFF. Here the CDR3 DNA reads TGTGCCACTAGCTACTCAGAGACCGGGGAGCTGTTTTTT.

As regards this clonotype: It may be a read error: a sequence one base away is much more abundant. The chain couples TRBV6-5 to TRBJ2-3; D is unresolved. The V and J ends lost 8 bases and 2 bases respectively, with 8 bases between them. CDR3 length: 12 residues. Germline V lookup: CDR1 MNHEY, CDR2 SVGAGI. The CDR3 here is CASGFNTDTQYF. CDR3 nucleotide sequence: TGTGCCAGCGGGTTTAACACAGATACGCAGTATTTT.